These 12 T cell receptor beta chains were sequenced from one sample in a study of cytomegalovirus exposure and HLA in healthy donors. This PCR relied on a set of 60 Vbeta primers and 13 Jbeta primers. Sequencing was performed with immunoSEQ multiplex PCR; in TCRdb, only in-frame clones are kept and a portion is missing. The sample has under 200,000 clones, more than 65% seen once. Sequencing was performed on PBMCs. All receptors come from a woman in her forties or fifties in good health and CMV-seronegative.

The rearrangement uses TRBV7-6 and TRBJ1-3, with D possibly being TRBD1 (5 bases). The CDR3 runs 15 residues. CDR1 and CDR2 from the germline V gene are SGHVS and FNYEAQ. V lost 5 bases and J 0 bases, leaving 11 bases between the germline ends. CDR3 DNA: TGTGCCAGCAGCCCCGGGACTAACTCTGGAAACACCATATATTTT. Protein sequence: CASSPGTNSGNTIYF. Full variable domain (rest looked up from reference TRBV7-6 and TRBJ1-3): GAGVSQSPRYKVTKRGQDVALRCDPISGHVSLYWYRQALGQGPEFLTYFNYEAQQDKSGLPNDRFSAERPEGSISTLTIQRTEQRDSAMYRCASSPGTNSGNTIYFGEGSWLTVV.

The chain is built from TRBV5-5 and TRBJ2-5; D gene unclear. Germline CDR1 and CDR2: SGHKS and YYEKEE (reference sequence). This CDR3 is 12 amino acids long. V lost 0 bases, J lost 5 bases, and 5 bases lay in between. The CDR3 is CASSLARETQYF. In nucleotides, the CDR3 is TGTGCCAGCAGCTTGGCTCGGGAGACCCAGTACTTC.

The chain joins TRBV11-2 to TRBJ1-5; 11 bases are a match to TRBD1. From germline, CDR1 is SGHAT and CDR2 FQNNGV. V lost 4 bases and J lost 4; bases outside the gene matches: 3. The length of the CDR3 is 15 residues. The CDR3 region is CASSYGTGGNQPQHF. The CDR3 DNA reads as TGTGCCAGCAGCTACGGGACAGGGGGAAATCAGCCCCAGCATTTT.

V gene TRBV6-6 combines with J gene TRBJ1-4; D gene uncertain. The germline V gene encodes CDR1 MNHNY and CDR2 SVGAGI (reference sequence). The CDR3 length is 14 residues. Trimming removed 8 bases from V and 7 bases from J, with 17 bases in between. The CDR3: CASLGGLRAEKLFF. The CDR3 nucleotides are TGTGCCAGCCTCGGAGGACTTCGAGCTGAAAAACTGTTTTTT.

The chain has TRBV5-1 and TRBJ1-1; D unresolved. Germline lookup yields CDR1 SGHRS and CDR2 YFSETQ. Trimming cost V 4 bases and J 4 bases, with 17 bases left between them. The CDR3 runs 15 residues. CDR3: CASSPALDRSTEAFF. CDR3 DNA sequence: TGCGCCAGCAGCCCCGCCCTAGATAGGAGCACTGAAGCTTTCTTT.

The chain carries TRBV7-3 and TRBJ2-1, with TRBD2 identical over 8 bases. The germline CDR1 and CDR2 sequences are SGHTA and FQGTGA. The CDR3 has 13 amino acids. V shed 3 bases and J 12 bases; nucleotides not matched to a gene: 7. CDR3 sequence: CASSFHTSGMQFF. The CDR3 nucleotides are TGTGCCAGCAGCTTTCATACTAGCGGAATGCAGTTCTTC.

The V gene is TRBV30, the J gene TRBJ2-3, with TRBD1 as a possible D gene (6 bases). The CDR3 loop spans 14 amino acids. Germline V gives CDR1 GTSNPN, CDR2 SVGIG (reference sequence). The germline V and J ends were trimmed by 2 bases and 0 bases, with 9 bases remaining between them. The CDR3, as DNA: TGTGCCTGGAGTCCAGGGGTAAGCACAGATACGCAGTATTTT. It codes for CAWSPGVSTDTQYF.

This clone appeared once. The CDR3 DNA sequence: TGTGCCAGCAGCTTGGGGGGCTTTGGGAAAACCGGGGAGCTGTTTTTT. It codes for CASSLGGFGKTGELFF. The V gene is TRBV5-6, the J gene TRBJ2-2; weak D call: TRBD1 (5 bases). Looked up from germline, CDR1 is SGHDT and CDR2 is YYEEEE. This CDR3 is built from 16 residues. V gave up 0 bases and J gave up 5 bases, with 14 bases separating them. Full variable domain (remainder filled in from reference TRBV5-6 and TRBJ2-2): DAGVTQSPTHLIKTRGQQVTLRCSPKSGHDTVSWYQQALGQGPQFIFQYYEEEERQRGNFPDRFSGHQFPNYSSELNVNALLLGDSALYLCASSLGGFGKTGELFFGEGSRLTVL.

V gene TRBV11-2 combines with J gene TRBJ2-1; D is perhaps TRBD2 (7 bases). The CDR3 spans 17 residues. Germline V gives CDR1 SGHAT, CDR2 FQNNGV. Deletions cut 3 bases from V and 3 bases from J, with 18 bases between. In nucleotides, the CDR3 is TGTGCCAGCAGCTTTGGGGGGCTAGCGGAGAACTACAATGAGCAGTTCTTC. As protein: CASSFGGLAENYNEQFF.

The chain couples TRBV28 to TRBJ2-7; maybe TRBD1 (5 bases). This CDR3 comprises 16 residues. Per germline, CDR1 MDHEN and CDR2 SYDVKM. V was clipped by 4 bases and J by 4 bases, with 20 bases between them. CDR3 residues: CASSSPRAGLNYEQYF. In nucleotides, the CDR3 is TGTGCCAGCAGTTCCCCCCGGGCAGGGTTGAATTACGAGCAGTACTTC.

The chain employs TRBV11-3 and TRBJ1-1; D might be TRBD1 (6 bases). Per the germline V gene, CDR1 is SGHNT and CDR2 is YENEEA. This CDR3 has 13 amino acids. Between the trimmed V and J ends, which lost 5 bases and 5 bases, there was a span of 12 bases. CDR3 coding DNA: TGTGCCAGCAGCCTCAAGGGGGGGACTGAAGCTTTCTTT. Translating it yields CASSLKGGTEAFF.

The J gene is TRBJ2-5, the V gene TRBV5-6; 7 nucleotides line up with TRBD2. V was pared by 3 bases and J by 1 base, with 3 bases of the junction left unmatched. The CDR3 is 14 residues long. Germline V CDR1 and CDR2: SGHDT, YYEEEE. CDR3 bases: TGTGCCAGCAGCTGGCGGGGGTTCCAAGAGACCCAGTACTTC. This translates into CASSWRGFQETQYF.